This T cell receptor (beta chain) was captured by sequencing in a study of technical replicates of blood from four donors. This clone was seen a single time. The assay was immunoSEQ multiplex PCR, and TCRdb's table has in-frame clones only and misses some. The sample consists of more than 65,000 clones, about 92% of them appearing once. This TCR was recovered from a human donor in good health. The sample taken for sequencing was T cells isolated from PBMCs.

CDR3 residues: CASSSGRDALSGANVLTF. For the CDR3, the DNA is TGTGCCAGCAGCTCGGGGAGGGACGCTTTATCTGGGGCCAACGTCCTGACTTTC. The rearrangement uses TRBV7-3 and TRBJ2-6, with 7 positions matching TRBD2. CDR3 length: 18 amino acids. Germline lookup yields CDR1 SGHTA and CDR2 FQGTGA. With V trimmed by 4 bases and J by 1 base, 10 bases remained unmatched.